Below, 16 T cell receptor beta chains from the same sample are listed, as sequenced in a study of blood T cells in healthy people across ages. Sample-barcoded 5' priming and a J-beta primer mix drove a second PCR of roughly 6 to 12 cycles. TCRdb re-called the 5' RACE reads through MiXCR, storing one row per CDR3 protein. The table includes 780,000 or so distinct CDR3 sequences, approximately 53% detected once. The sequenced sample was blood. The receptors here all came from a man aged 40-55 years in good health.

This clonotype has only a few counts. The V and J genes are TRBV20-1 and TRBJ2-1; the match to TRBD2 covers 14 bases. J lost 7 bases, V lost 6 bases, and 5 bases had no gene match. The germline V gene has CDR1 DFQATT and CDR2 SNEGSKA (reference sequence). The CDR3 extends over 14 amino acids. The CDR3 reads CSALTSGRDNEQFF. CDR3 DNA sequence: TGCAGTGCCCTGACTAGCGGGAGGGATAATGAGCAGTTCTTC.

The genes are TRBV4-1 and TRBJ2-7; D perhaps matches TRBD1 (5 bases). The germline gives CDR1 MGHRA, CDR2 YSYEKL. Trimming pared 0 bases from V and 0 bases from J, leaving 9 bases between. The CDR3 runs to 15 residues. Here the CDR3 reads CASSQEGQSSYEQYF. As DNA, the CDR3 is TGCGCCAGCAGCCAAGAGGGGCAGAGCTCCTACGAGCAGTACTTC.

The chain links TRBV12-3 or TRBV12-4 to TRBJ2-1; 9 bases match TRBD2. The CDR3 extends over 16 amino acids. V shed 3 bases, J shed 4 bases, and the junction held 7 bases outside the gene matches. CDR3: CASSFSPSGAYNEQFF. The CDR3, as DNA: TGTGCCAGCAGTTTTTCCCCTAGCGGGGCGTACAATGAGCAGTTCTTC.

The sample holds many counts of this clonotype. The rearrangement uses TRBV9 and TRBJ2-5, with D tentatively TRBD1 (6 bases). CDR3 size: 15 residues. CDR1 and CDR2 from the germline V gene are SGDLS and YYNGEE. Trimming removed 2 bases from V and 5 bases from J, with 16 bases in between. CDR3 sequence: CASSVATGLSETQYF. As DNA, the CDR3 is TGTGCCAGCAGCGTGGCGACAGGCCTTTCGGAGACCCAGTACTTC. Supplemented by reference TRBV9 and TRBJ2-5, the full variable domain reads DSGVTQTPKHLITATGQRVTLRCSPRSGDLSVYWYQQSLDQGLQFLIQYYNGEERAKGNILERFSAQQFPDLHSELNLSSLELGDSALYFCASSVATGLSETQYFGPGTRLLVL.

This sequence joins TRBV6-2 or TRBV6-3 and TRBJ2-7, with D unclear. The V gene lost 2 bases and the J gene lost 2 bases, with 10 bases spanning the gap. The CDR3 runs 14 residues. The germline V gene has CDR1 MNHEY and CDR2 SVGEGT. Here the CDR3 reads CASSYVSSPYEQYF. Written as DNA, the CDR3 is TGTGCCAGCAGTTACGTCAGCAGCCCCTACGAGCAGTACTTC.

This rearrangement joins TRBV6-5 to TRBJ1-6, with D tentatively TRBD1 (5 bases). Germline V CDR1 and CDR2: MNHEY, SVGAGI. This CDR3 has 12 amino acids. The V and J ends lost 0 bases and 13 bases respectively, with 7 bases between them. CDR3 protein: CASSYSGEPLHF. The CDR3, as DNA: TGTGCCAGCAGTTACTCAGGGGAGCCCCTCCACTTT.

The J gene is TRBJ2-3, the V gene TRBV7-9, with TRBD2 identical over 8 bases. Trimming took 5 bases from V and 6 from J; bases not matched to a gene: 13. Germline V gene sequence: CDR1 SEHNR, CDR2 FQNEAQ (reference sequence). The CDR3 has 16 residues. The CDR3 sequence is CASSPTGTRVHDTQYF. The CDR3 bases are TGTGCCAGCAGCCCAACCGGGACTAGGGTGCACGATACGCAGTATTTT.

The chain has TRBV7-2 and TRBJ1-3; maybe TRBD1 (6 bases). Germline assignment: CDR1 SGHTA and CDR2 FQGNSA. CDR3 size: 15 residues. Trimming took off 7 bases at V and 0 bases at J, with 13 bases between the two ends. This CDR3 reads CASKTGPTSGNTIYF. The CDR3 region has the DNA TGTGCCAGCAAAACAGGGCCGACCTCTGGAAACACCATATATTTT.

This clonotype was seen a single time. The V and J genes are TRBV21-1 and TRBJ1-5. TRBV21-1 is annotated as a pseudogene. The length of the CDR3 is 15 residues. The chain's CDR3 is CASSKVAYSNQPQHF. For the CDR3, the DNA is TGTGCCAGCAGCAAAGTGGCCTATAGCAATCAGCCCCAGCATTTT.

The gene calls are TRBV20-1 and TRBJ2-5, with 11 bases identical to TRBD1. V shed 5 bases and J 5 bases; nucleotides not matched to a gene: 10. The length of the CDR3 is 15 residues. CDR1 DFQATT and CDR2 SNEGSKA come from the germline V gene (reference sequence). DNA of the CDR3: TGCAGTGCTGGGAATCAGGACAGGGGGCGCGAGACCCAGTACTTC. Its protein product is CSAGNQDRGRETQYF.

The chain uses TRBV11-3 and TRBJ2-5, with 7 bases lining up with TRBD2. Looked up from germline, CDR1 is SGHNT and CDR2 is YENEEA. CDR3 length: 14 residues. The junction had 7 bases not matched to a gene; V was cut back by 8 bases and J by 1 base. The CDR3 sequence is CASGRVAGQETQYF. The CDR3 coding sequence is TGTGCCAGCGGGAGGGTAGCAGGCCAAGAGACCCAGTACTTC.

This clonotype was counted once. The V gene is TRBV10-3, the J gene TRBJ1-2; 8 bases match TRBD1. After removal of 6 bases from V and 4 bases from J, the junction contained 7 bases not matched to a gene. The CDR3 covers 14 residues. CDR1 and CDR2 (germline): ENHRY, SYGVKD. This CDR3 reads CAISLDRVSYGYTF. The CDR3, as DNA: TGTGCCATCAGCCTGGACAGGGTGAGCTATGGCTACACCTTC.

For the CDR3, the DNA is TGTGCCAGCAAGGGGATCGGAGGGGCGCCTGGTTCACCCCTCCACTTT. As protein: CASKGIGGAPGSPLHF. The gene calls are TRBV27 and TRBJ1-6, with TRBD1 as a possible D gene (5 bases). The CDR3 sequence is 16 residues long. Trimming stripped 7 bases from V and 9 bases from J, with 22 bases between. Germline V gene lookup returns CDR1 MNHEY and CDR2 SMNVEV (reference sequence).

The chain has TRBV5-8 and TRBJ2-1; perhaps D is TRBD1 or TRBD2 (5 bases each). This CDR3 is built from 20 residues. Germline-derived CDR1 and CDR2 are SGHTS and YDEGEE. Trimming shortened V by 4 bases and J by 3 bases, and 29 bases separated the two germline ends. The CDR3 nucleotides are TGTGCCAGCAGCCCCAAGGGGCCCATAAGGAGGCCCGGGGTCTACAATGAGCAGTTCTTC. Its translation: CASSPKGPIRRPGVYNEQFF. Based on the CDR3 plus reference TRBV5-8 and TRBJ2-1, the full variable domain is EAGVTQSPTHLIKTRGQQATLRCSPISGHTSVYWYQQALGLGLQFLLWYDEGEERNRGNFPPRFSGRQFPNYSSELNVNALELEDSALYLCASSPKGPIRRPGVYNEQFFGPGTRLTVL.

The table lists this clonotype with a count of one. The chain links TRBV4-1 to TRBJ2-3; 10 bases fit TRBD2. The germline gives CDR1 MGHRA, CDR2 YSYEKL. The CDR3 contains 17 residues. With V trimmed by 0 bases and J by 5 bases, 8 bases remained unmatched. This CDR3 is CASSQDGASGGQDTQYF. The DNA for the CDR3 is TGCGCCAGCAGCCAAGATGGTGCTAGCGGGGGTCAAGATACGCAGTATTTT.

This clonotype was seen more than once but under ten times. CDR3 sequence (DNA): TGCAGTGCTAGCGATAATTCAGGGTCGGTCTACAATGAGCAGTTCTTC. As protein: CSASDNSGSVYNEQFF. J is TRBJ2-1 and V is TRBV20-1, with a weak D call TRBD1 (5 bases). The V gene lost 3 bases and the J gene lost 3 bases, with 18 bases spanning the gap. The germline gives CDR1 DFQATT, CDR2 SNEGSKA (reference sequence). This CDR3 is 16 amino acids long.